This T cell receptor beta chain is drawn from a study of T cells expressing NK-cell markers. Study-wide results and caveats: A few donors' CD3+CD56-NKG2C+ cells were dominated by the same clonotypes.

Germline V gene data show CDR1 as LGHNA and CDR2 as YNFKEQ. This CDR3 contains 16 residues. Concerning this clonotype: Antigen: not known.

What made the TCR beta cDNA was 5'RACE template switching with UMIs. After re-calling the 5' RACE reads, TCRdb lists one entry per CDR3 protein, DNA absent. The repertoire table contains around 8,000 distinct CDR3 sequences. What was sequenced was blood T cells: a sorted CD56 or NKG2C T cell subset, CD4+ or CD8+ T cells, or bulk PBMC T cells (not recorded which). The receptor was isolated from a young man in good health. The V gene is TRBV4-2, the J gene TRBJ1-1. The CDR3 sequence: CASSQDNRGPYTEAFF.